This TCR beta chain stems from a study of human T cells and chemical hapten exposure. Study observations and caveats: In comparison with controls, expanded TCRs gave rise to a significantly larger number of large CDR3 similarity clusters.

TCRdb reanalysed the RACE reads using MiXCR and keeps one entry per CDR3 protein. This table has about 290,000 distinct CDR3 sequences, around 7% appearing once. This clonotype was counted a few times. The antigen is undetermined. Per the germline V gene, CDR1 is MNHEY and CDR2 is SVGEGT. The V gene lost 6 bases and the J gene lost 0 bases, with 12 bases spanning the gap. This CDR3 region has 14 residues. Described time point: pre-sensitization, week 0. The sample's treatment: therapeutic diphenylcyclopropenone sensitization with weekly scalp DPC. The sequence derives from a man younger than 35 with alopecia areata. Some clones in this sample may be carry-over from other donors' samples. J is TRBJ2-7 and V is TRBV6-2 or TRBV6-3; D ambiguous. Sequenced here: whole blood, sampled in connection with sensitization to the hapten diphenylcyclopropenone (DPC). CDR3 nucleotide sequence: TGTGCCAGCAGCGTGCCCCCGGGCTCCTACGAGCAGTACTTC. Encoded protein: CASSVPPGSYEQYF.